A selection of T cell receptor beta chains follows, all from one sample in a study of early T cells in non-severe SARS-CoV-2 infection. MiXCR was run by TCRdb on the 5' RACE reads, yielding one entry per CDR3 protein. The table lists tens of thousands of distinct CDR3 sequences, less than 6% of them singletons, with 4% to 4.5% in the top ten. This specimen was whole blood, taken at baseline. The receptor source for this set is an adult who was a healthcare worker with PCR-confirmed SARS-CoV-2 infection or an uninfected control (not recorded which). Both conserved end residues are part of each CDR3. Each record gives: V gene, J gene, CDR3 protein.

v_call: TRBV18; j_call: TRBJ2-1; cdr3_aa: CASSPRDREEQFF
v_call: TRBV5-6; j_call: TRBJ1-1; cdr3_aa: CASSPPGSGVNTEAFF
v_call: TRBV4-3; j_call: TRBJ1-4; cdr3_aa: CASSLMIGQELFF
v_call: TRBV20-1; j_call: TRBJ2-5; cdr3_aa: CSARAGGRETQYF
v_call: TRBV28; j_call: TRBJ2-7; cdr3_aa: CASSLSQGLLYEQYF
v_call: TRBV4-1; j_call: TRBJ2-1; cdr3_aa: CASSQDLPLDNEQFF
v_call: TRBV7-9; j_call: TRBJ2-5; cdr3_aa: CASSPRTSGDETQYF
v_call: TRBV12-3/TRBV12-4; j_call: TRBJ1-5; cdr3_aa: CASSFGGVDQPQHF
v_call: TRBV6-5; j_call: TRBJ1-1; cdr3_aa: CASSFSSLGNTEAFF
v_call: TRBV27; j_call: TRBJ1-6; cdr3_aa: CASSAGTVNSPLHF
v_call: TRBV3-1; j_call: TRBJ2-3; cdr3_aa: CASSQGAGVIDTQYF
v_call: TRBV25-1; j_call: TRBJ2-3; cdr3_aa: CASSVGGTDTQYF
v_call: TRBV15; j_call: TRBJ1-4; cdr3_aa: CATSRESTNEKLFF